This TCR beta chain is from a study of blood T cells in healthy people across ages. Study-level findings and limits: Observed TCR beta diversity per million T cells went down as age went up. This fall followed a roughly linear course with age.

With a J-beta primer mix and a sample-barcoded 5' primer, a second PCR ran about 7 to 11 cycles. One entry per CDR3 protein, called by TCRdb with MiXCR from the 5' RACE reads. The data contain 750,000 to 850,000 distinct CDR3 sequences, about 25% of them singletons. CDR1 is SEHNR and CDR2 is FQNEAQ in the germline V gene (reference sequence). The CDR3 runs to 13 residues. This clonotype turned up a few times. Its antigen is not known. Isolation recovered at least 6 million PBMCs from every sample. In addition, the sample was reused for a study of T cells of mothers and their children.

The sequenced material came from blood. The chain links TRBV7-9 to TRBJ2-1, with D possibly being TRBD1 or TRBD2 (6 bases each). The J call may be wrong; the DNA end is better matched by TRBJ2-5. The TCR sequence derives from a boy between 10 and 17 years old in good health. Written as DNA, the CDR3 is TGTGCCACCCTTAGGGGGGCGATGGAGACCCAGTACTTC. This sequence encodes CATLRGAMETQYF.